Detailed here is one T cell receptor (beta chain). Described treatment: some 19 received Ad26.COV2.S at low or high dose, single or two shots; roughly five received placebo; per-sample allocation not given. Material that was analyzed had been drawn on day 63 after the first vaccine or placebo injection. Expressing Wuhan-strain SARS-CoV-2 spike, an Ad26 vector served as the vaccine. CDR1 KGHSH and CDR2 LQKENI come from the germline V gene. The CDR3 runs to 18 residues. V was trimmed by 2 bases and J by 5 bases, leaving 19 bases between them. The data stem from a study of Ad26.COV2.S vaccination and SARS-CoV-2 variants. As for the study in general: A COV1001 Ad26.COV2.S trial-arm participant provided the sample.

Using immunoSEQ multiplex PCR, the repertoire was profiled, and TCRdb retains in-frame clones only, with some absent. The table records under 300,000 clones, around 90% of them present only once. This chain connects TRBV18 to TRBJ1-6; TRBD1 might be the D (6 bases). This clonotype originated in a person between 18 and 65 years old who received the Ad26.COV2.S COVID-19 vaccine or a placebo. The sequencing used peripheral blood, collected in a trial of Ad26.COV2.S vaccine versus placebo. The CDR3 sequence is CASSPGQGLWLDNSPLHF. The CDR3 DNA follows: TGTGCCAGCTCACCAGGGCAGGGGTTGTGGCTTGATAATTCACCCCTCCACTTT.